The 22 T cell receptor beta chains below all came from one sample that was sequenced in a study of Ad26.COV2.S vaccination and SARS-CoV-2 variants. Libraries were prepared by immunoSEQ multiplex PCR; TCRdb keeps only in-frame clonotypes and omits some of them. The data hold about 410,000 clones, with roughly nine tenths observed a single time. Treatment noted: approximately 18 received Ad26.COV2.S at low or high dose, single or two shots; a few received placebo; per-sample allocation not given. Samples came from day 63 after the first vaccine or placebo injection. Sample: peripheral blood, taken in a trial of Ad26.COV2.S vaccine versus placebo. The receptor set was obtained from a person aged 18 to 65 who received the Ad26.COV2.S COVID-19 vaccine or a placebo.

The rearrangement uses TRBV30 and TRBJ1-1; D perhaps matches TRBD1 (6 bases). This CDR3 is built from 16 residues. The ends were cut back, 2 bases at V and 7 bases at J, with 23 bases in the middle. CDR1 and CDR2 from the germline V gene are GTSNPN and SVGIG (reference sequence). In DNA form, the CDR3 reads TGTGCCTGGAGTCCCTATTTTGTCAGGGGATCCCGTGAAGCTTTCTTT. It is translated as CAWSPYFVRGSREAFF.

The CDR3: CASSPGWARLTNEKLFF. For the CDR3, the DNA is TGTGCCAGCAGTCCCGGTTGGGCCCGCCTAACTAATGAAAAACTGTTTTTT. The V call is TRBV6-6, the J call TRBJ1-4; D unclear. This CDR3 contains 17 residues. V dropped 5 bases and J dropped 1 base, with 17 bases sitting between them. The germline V gene has CDR1 MNHNY and CDR2 SVGAGI (reference sequence).

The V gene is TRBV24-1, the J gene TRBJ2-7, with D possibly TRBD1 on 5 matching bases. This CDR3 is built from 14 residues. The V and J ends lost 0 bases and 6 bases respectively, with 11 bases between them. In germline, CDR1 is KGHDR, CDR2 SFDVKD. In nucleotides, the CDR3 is TGTGCCACCAGTGATTTGGACAGCAACTCCGAGCAGTACTTC. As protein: CATSDLDSNSEQYF.

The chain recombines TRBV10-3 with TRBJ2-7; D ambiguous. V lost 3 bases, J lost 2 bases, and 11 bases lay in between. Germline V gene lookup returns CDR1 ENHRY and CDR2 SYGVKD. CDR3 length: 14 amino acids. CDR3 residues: CAISEPTDTYEQYF. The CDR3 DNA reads TGTGCCATCAGTGAACCTACAGATACCTACGAGCAGTACTTC.

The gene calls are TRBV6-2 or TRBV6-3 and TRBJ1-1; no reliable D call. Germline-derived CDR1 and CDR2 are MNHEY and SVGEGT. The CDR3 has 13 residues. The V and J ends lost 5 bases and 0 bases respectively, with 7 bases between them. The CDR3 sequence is CASSVSLNTEAFF. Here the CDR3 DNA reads TGTGCCAGCAGTGTCTCCTTGAACACTGAAGCTTTCTTT.

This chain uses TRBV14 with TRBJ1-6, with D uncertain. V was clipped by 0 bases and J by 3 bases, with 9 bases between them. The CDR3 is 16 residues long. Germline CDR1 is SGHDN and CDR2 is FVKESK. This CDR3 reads CASSQDVRSYNSPLHF. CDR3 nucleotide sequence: TGTGCCAGCAGCCAAGATGTTAGGAGCTATAATTCACCCCTCCACTTT.

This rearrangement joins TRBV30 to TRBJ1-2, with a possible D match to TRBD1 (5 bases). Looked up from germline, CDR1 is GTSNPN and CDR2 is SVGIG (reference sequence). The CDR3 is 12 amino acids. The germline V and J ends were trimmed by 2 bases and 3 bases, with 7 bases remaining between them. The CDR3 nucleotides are TGTGCCTGGAGTACAGGTGACTATGGCTACACCTTC. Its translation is CAWSTGDYGYTF.

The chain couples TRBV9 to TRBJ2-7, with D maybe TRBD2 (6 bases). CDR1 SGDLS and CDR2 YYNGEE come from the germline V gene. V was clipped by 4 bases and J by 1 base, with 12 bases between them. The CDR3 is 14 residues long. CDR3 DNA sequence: TGTGCCAGCAGCCCAACCGGGACTTCCTACGAGCAGTACTTC. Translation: CASSPTGTSYEQYF.

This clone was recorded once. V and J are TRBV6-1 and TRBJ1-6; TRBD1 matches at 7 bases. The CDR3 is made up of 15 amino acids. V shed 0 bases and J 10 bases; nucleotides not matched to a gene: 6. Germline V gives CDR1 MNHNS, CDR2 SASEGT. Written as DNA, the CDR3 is TGTGCCAGCAGTGAAGCGGCAGGGGGGTACTCACCCCTCCACTTT. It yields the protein CASSEAAGGYSPLHF.

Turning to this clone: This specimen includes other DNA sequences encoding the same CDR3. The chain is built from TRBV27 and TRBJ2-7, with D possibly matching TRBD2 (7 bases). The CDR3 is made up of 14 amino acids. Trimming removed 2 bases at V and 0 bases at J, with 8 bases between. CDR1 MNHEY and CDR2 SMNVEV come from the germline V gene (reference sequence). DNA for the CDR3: TGTGCCAGCAGTTTAAGGGGGGGCTCCTACGAGCAGTACTTC. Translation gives CASSLRGGSYEQYF.

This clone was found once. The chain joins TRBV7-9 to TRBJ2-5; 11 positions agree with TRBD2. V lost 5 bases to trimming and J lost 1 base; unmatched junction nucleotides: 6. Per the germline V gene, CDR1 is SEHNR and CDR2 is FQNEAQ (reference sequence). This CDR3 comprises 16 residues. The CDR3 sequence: CASSQTTSGAQETQYF. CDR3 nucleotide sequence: TGTGCCAGCAGCCAGACGACTAGCGGGGCCCAAGAGACCCAGTACTTC.

In DNA, the CDR3 is TGTGCCAGCAGTTTAACCCCAGGGGGGAACACTGAAGCTTTCTTT. This translates into CASSLTPGGNTEAFF. The chain has TRBV27 and TRBJ1-1, with 7 bases identical to TRBD1. With V trimmed by 2 bases and J by 1 base, 4 bases remained unmatched. The germline CDR1 and CDR2 sequences are MNHEY and SMNVEV (reference sequence). The CDR3 totals 15 residues.

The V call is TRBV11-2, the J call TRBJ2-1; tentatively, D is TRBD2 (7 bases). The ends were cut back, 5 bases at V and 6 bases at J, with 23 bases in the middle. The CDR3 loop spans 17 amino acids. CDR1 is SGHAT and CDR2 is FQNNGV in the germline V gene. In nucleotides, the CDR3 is TGTGCCAGCAGCAAACGCACCGGGGGGCCCGGATTCAATGAGCAGTTCTTC. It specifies CASSKRTGGPGFNEQFF. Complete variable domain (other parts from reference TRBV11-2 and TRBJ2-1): EAGVAQSPRYKIIEKRQSVAFWCNPISGHATLYWYQQILGQGPKLLIQFQNNGVVDDSQLPKDRFSAERLKGVDSTLKIQPAKLEDSAVYLCASSKRTGGPGFNEQFFGPGTRLTVL.

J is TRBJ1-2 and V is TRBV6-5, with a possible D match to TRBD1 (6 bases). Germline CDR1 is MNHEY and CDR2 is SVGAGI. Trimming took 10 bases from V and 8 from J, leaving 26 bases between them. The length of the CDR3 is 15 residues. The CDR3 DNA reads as TGTGCCACCGCGGGGACGGGGGCCGGAAGAGTGGGCTACACCTTC. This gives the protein CATAGTGAGRVGYTF.

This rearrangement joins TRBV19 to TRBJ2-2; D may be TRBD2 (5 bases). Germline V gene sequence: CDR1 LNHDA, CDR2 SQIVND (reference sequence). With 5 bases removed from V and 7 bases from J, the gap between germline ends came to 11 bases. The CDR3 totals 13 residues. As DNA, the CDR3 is TGTGCCAGTAGTCCGATGAGGGTCGGGGAGCTGTTTTTT. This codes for CASSPMRVGELFF.

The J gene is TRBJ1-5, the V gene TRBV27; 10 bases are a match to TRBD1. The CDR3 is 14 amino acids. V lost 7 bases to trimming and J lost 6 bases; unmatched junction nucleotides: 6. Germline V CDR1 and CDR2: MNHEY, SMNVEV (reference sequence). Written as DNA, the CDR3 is TGTGCCAGCATGGGACAGGGGAGCGGTCAGCCCCAGCATTTT. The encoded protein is CASMGQGSGQPQHF.

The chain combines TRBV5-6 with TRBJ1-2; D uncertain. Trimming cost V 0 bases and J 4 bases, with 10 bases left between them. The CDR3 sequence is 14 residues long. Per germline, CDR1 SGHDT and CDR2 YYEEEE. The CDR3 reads CASSLASRSYGYTF. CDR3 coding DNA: TGTGCCAGCAGCTTGGCTTCCAGGAGCTATGGCTACACCTTC.

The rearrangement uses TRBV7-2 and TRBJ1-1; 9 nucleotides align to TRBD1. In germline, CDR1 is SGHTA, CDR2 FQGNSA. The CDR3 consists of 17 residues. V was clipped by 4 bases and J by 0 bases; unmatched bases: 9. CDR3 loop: CASSSTGTGIMNTEAFF. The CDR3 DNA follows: TGTGCCAGCAGCTCGACCGGGACAGGGATAATGAACACTGAAGCTTTCTTT.

The CDR3 DNA reads as TGTGCCACCCGGCGGGGGACACTTAGCAATCAGCCCCAGCATTTT. Protein product: CATRRGTLSNQPQHF. The rearrangement joins TRBV6-5 to TRBJ1-5, with a weak D call TRBD1 (6 bases). Germline V CDR1 and CDR2: MNHEY, SVGAGI. This CDR3 spans 15 amino acids. Deletions cut 10 bases from V and 0 bases from J, with 16 bases between.

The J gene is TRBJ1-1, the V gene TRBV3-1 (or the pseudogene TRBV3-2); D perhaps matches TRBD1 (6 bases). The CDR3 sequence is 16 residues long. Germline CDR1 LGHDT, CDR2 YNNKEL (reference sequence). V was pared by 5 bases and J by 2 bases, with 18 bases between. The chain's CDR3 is CASSFTGLRGNTEAFF. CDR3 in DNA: TGTGCCAGCAGCTTTACAGGGCTCCGGGGTAACACTGAAGCTTTCTTT.

The CDR3 nucleotides are TGTGCCAGCAGCCAGGACTGGTCTCGGGGCTACACCTTC. Translating gives CASSQDWSRGYTF. The chain combines TRBV11-2 with TRBJ1-2, with D uncertain. The germline CDR1 and CDR2 sequences are SGHAT and FQNNGV. V lost 5 bases, J lost 8 bases, and 15 bases lay in between. The CDR3 extends over 13 amino acids.

CDR3 loop: CASSYSRDSLNYGYTF. In DNA, the CDR3 is TGTGCCAGCAGTTACTCGAGGGACAGTTTGAACTATGGCTACACCTTC. The chain carries TRBV6-5 and TRBJ1-2; 7 bases align to TRBD1. The CDR3 is 16 amino acids. Germline V lookup: CDR1 MNHEY, CDR2 SVGAGI. Losses at the gene ends were 0 bases for V and 2 bases for J; bases not matched to a gene: 6.